This T cell receptor beta chain was identified during a study of cytomegalovirus exposure and HLA in healthy donors (dated by TCRdb to about 2017). Looking at the study overall: In an earlier analysis of roughly 590 of the donors, around 290 Gb of sequence data and just under 120 million unique TCR beta sequences from about 179 million T cells were reported. A handful of DR-DQ haplotypes were handled as single units for association and clustering because linkage in the cohort was strong. High-throughput TCR immunosequencing, statistical association of individual TCRs with disease status, and machine learning were combined to predict cytomegalovirus infection status. Class I and class II HLA loci were covered by the typing at four-digit resolution. A later genetic analysis used genome-wide SNP genotypes for about three fifths of the roughly 700 donors, treating that subset as a discovery cohort. The study profiled the T cell repertoires of 550 to 700 subjects by immunosequencing and related them to cytomegalovirus serostatus. Rather than using new phenotypic data, the later analysis identified candidate immune exposures from TCR beta sequences and from how often those sequences occurred across donors. An earlier analysis of several hundred of the donors used high-throughput TCR beta sequencing to judge whether each TCR beta V gene segment behaved as functional or pseudogenic. Among the approximately 430 genotyped donors, about 83% belonged to the genetic ancestry cluster associated with self-reported Caucasian donors. Every repertoire in the discovery cohort had been generated on one and the same sequencing platform. Typing coverage varied by locus: roughly 629-630 donors for A, B, C, DRB1 and DQB1; 500 to 550 for DQA1; over 600 for DPA1; approximately 450 for DPB1. Along with the approximately 600-subject first cohort, a separate validation cohort of over a hundred different subjects was used. Among some 410 genotyped donors of the cohort, an average of roughly 230,000 unique TCR beta nucleotide sequences was sequenced per donor, of which about 18% were non-productive. To study patterns of TCR occurrence, a later analysis re-analyzed previously published TCR beta repertoires from 650 to 750 donors and added high-resolution HLA genotyping. Donor age, sex, ethnicity and CMV serostatus were compiled together with the repertoire data. An early release that covered some 630 HLA-typed donors contained approximately 300 gigabases of sequencing data and 70 million to 100 million unique TCR sequences. The aim of the study was to test whether cataloging public T cell receptors could identify signatures of past pathogen exposure. The paper as a whole reports these results and caveats: Because counts were too low, roughly 16 rarely observed V segments, including chromosome 9 orphons, were left out of the earlier analysis of some 640 of the donors. Because HLA typing was unavailable for some donors at each locus, only the typed subset was used in association tests. In this cohort, only TCR beta chains were sequenced, and detectable features were limited by the absence of alpha or paired-chain data. A further reported finding was that TCR beta sequences accurately predicted the HLA-A and HLA-B alleles for most subjects in the first cohort. According to a later analysis, parvovirus B19, influenza, CMV and Epstein-Barr virus appeared linked to several top co-occurrence clusters. Linkage disequilibrium might explain the correlated functional status among segregating V segments, but an unknown experimental factor could not be ruled out. In a later analysis, most CMV-associated TCR beta chains were found to appear HLA-restricted, with HLA associations seemingly driven largely by CMV exposure. In a later genetic analysis, a missense DCLRE1C variant was associated with V-gene and J-gene trimming of TCR beta chains, and the association was replicated in an independent cohort. In the study, around 160 TCR beta chains were listed as associated with cytomegalovirus. According to the authors, the approach could potentially be generalized to other disease states and immunological phenotypes. In a later analysis, TCR association rates were found to vary across HLA loci, with the most associated TCRs seen for DRB1 alleles and the fewest for HLA-C alleles. According to a later genetic analysis, donors in an Asian-associated ancestry cluster had fewer N-insertions in productive TCRs than the approximately 710-donor mean. In both the original and validation cohorts, the classifier was reported to diagnose cytomegalovirus status with high specificity and sensitivity. Across donors, most TCR sequences were observed very rarely, whereas some public TCRs were present in many individuals. The sequencing pipeline was judged likely to have produced a cluster of highly shared sequence variants as a technical artifact. When HLA alleles, especially DR and DQ, strongly co-occurred, attributing TCR associations to individual alleles was difficult. A later analysis associated about 17,000 TCR beta sequences with specific HLA alleles at a false discovery rate of 0.05. Sequencing depth was assumed to be roughly uniform across donors in the presence/absence analyses, though that assumption may not hold. In an earlier analysis of about 540 of the donors, most TCR beta V segments were observed in productive rearrangements about 90% or about 30% of the time, broadly matching IMGT annotations. Because the 87-base-pair reads could not distinguish some IMGT-functional V segments, including TRBV6-2 and TRBV6-3, those segments were excluded. A few of the identified cytomegalovirus-associated TCR beta chains were confirmed in vitro to be specific for cytomegalovirus antigens. In a later analysis, HLA-associated TCR beta chains were found to be more clonally expanded and to have lower generation probabilities than equally common non-associated chains. For the cohort, immune exposure information was limited to CMV serostatus.

In total, over 600 healthy bone marrow donors made up the cohort. At the time of sampling, all cohort members were nominally healthy, though unrecorded immune exposures were likely present. The donor was CMV seronegative and was included in the group of a few hundred seronegative cohort members. A peripheral blood sample was provided by each donor, and peripheral blood mononuclear cells were used for TCR beta sequencing. Genomic DNA was extracted from the blood cell samples with the Qiagen DNeasy Blood Extraction Kit. The germline V gene (reference sequence) provides CDR1 SEHNR and CDR2 FQNEAQ. From cysteine to phenylalanine, the CDR3 is 14 amino acids long. Of the read, only the CDR3 DNA is kept; its 42 bases are in frame from base 1. Relative to germline, V is 1 base shorter and J is 2 bases shorter, with 6 bases between their ends. The library relied on the immunoSEQ multiplex PCR assay. A mixture of 60 forward primers for TCR Vbeta segments and 13 reverse primers for TCR Jbeta segments was used in the multiplex PCR. Amplification of the CDR3 region of rearranged TCR beta genes was performed with a multiplex PCR assay on genomic DNA. On the Illumina HiSeq System, the amplified TCR beta libraries were sequenced as 87-base-pair reads. As for how the authors treated the data: Across the 500 to 700 repertoires, a later analysis counted 60 million to 90 million unique TCR beta chains, around 10 million of which were shared by at least two donors. To remove PCR and sequencing errors, raw reads were error-corrected and collapsed into unique sequences using a nearest-neighbor algorithm that merged closely related sequences. CDR3 sequences were aligned to IMGT reference sequences to assign V, D and J gene segments. For a sequence to be retained, a match of at least six nucleotides to both a V gene segment and a J gene segment was required. A rearrangement counted as productive if the CDR3 had no stop codons and remained in frame with V and J, and every other rearrangement counted as non-productive. Following IMGT convention, CDR3 was defined as the stretch from the second conserved V-encoded cysteine to the conserved J-encoded phenylalanine. Sequences without an unambiguous match to a single V gene segment were excluded from the earlier analysis of over 500 of the donors. An earlier analysis of about 600 of the donors called V segments functional above 56.7% productive rearrangements and segregating when the between-donor standard deviation exceeded 5%. A statistical classification framework was developed to diagnose cytomegalovirus status using the catalog of TCR beta chain sequences. A later analysis assigned V and J genes by comparing TCR nucleotide sequences with IMGT/GENE-DB human TR gene sequences. A later analysis assigned CDR3 sequences and most-parsimonious VDJ recombination scenarios with the TCRdist pipeline. In a later analysis, each TCR beta chain was defined by its CDR3 amino acid sequence together with its V-gene family, and reads lacking a unique V-gene family were excluded. In a later analysis, a few hundred highly shared, low-generation-probability nucleotide sequences were removed to address suspected cross-contamination and a sequencing artifact. For each public chain, a later analysis derived a clonal expansion index from normalized ranks of inferred template counts within each repertoire. A later analysis computed generation probabilities with a VDJ recombination model fitted to out-of-frame rearrangements, and checked the results against IGoR. In a later analysis, hypergeometric tests were used to score TCR-TCR, TCR-HLA and TCR-CMV co-occurrence, with a repertoire-size bias correction applied to TCR pairs. False discovery rates were estimated in a later analysis by permuting HLA or CMV assignments 20 times. In a later analysis, co-occurring TCRs were grouped using DBSCAN, with TCRdist sequence similarity added in when clustering inside HLA-allele-positive subsets. Repertoires with fewer than 30,000 or more than 120,000 public chains, plus five repertoires with anomalous nucleotide sharing, were excluded from co-occurrence clustering. TCRdb limited this immuneACCESS table to in-frame rearrangements with V and J called. A share of clones is missing; checked studies link under half to unresolved V genes, and the rest is unexplained. V and J calls and clone size are given by that table; D and trimming were obtained from the DNA. The sample records roughly 55,000 clones, roughly 77% of which are singletons. 2% to 3% of the sample rests with the top ten.

This clone occurred a few times. This clone's antigen is unknown. No base-level quality is on record; no much larger clone is a single base apart. The origin of this receptor is a female donor in good health and CMV-seronegative. The sample was PBMCs. This sequence uses TRBV7-9 and TRBJ1-5; TRBD1 is perhaps the D gene, given 6 matching bases. Here the CDR3 is given as CASSLGTGNQPQHF. The DNA sequence follows: TGTGCCAGCAGCTTAGGGACAGGCAATCAGCCCCAGCATTTT.